Sequencing of this TCR beta chain was carried out in a study of prognosis after radiotherapy for stage I lung cancer. Study in general: No significant progression was observed in roughly 15 patients, whereas a few developed distant metastases a median of 7 months after radiotherapy.

Multiplex PCR, run in two rounds, amplified TCR beta CDR3 from genomic DNA. First-round PCR employed TRBV- and TRBJ-specific primers for each gene. From the multiplex PCR reads, TCRdb called clonotypes with MiXCR, one entry per CDR3 protein. The data contain roughly 30,000 distinct CDR3 sequences, 30% to 35% of them seen just once; the ten biggest clones take up 25% to 30%. The CDR3 runs to 14 residues. The V end lost 2 bases, the J end lost 6 bases, and 11 bases lay between the germline ends. Germline CDR1 reads WSHSY; CDR2 reads SAAADI. This clonotype has ten or more counts. The sample here was PBMCs, taken before or after stereotactic body radiation therapy (not recorded which). The V gene is TRBV10-2, the J gene TRBJ1-5, with D tentatively TRBD1 (5 bases). The source is a donor aged 50 or older with non-small cell lung cancer. CDR3 DNA: TGCGCCAGCAGTGAGGCCACCGGGGGTCAGCCCCAGCATTTT. Translated, it gives CASSEATGGQPQHF.